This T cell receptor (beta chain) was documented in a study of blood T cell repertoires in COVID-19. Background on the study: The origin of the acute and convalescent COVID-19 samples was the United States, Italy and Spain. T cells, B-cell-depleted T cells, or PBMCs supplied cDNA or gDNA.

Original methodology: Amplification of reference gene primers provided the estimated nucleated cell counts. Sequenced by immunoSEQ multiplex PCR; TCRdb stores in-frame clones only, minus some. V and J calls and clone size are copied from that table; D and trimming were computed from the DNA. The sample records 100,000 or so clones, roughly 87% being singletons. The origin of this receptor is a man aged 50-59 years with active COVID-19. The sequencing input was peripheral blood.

Here the CDR3 reads CASSRGAFTGELFF. The CDR3 DNA reads as TGTGCCAGTAGTCGGGGGGCCTTTACCGGGGAGCTGTTTTTT. The chain links TRBV19 to TRBJ2-2, with a weak D call TRBD2 (7 bases). This CDR3 contains 14 residues. Trimming took 5 bases from V and 5 from J, leaving 12 bases between them. Germline CDR1 LNHDA, CDR2 SQIVND (reference sequence).